Listed below are T cell receptor beta chains from one sample, sequenced in a study of CD8 T cells in Susac syndrome. TCRdb re-called the immunoSEQ multiplex PCR reads with MiXCR, one entry per CDR3 protein. This table has approximately 180,000 distinct CDR3 sequences, about 93% appearing once. What was sequenced was CD4+ T cells from PBMCs. The source is a human donor with multiple sclerosis. The CDR3 runs from the conserved cysteine through the conserved F or W. The D gene is left open where the match is weak. Rows give clone size only sometimes, using once, few, many, or a class for an expanded clone.

CDR3	DNA	V	J	D	size
CASSFGAVSYNEQFF	TGTGCCAGCAGCTTCGGCGCCGTCTCCTACAATGAGCAGTTCTTC	TRBV7-3	TRBJ2-1	NA	NA
CASSVGHLFYNEQFF	TGTGCCAGCAGCGTAGGTCATTTATTCTACAATGAGCAGTTCTTC	TRBV9	TRBJ2-1	NA	NA
CASSPDGGHEQFF	TGTGCCAGCAGCCCGGACGGTGGGCATGAGCAGTTCTTC	TRBV11-3	TRBJ2-1	NA	NA
CAWGQGDYQPQHF	TGTGCCTGGGGGCAGGGGGATTATCAGCCCCAGCATTTT	TRBV30	TRBJ1-5	TRBD1	NA
CASSIGAAGEQETQYF	TGTGCCAGTAGTATCGGCGCAGCGGGGGAACAAGAGACCCAGTACTTC	TRBV19	TRBJ2-5	TRBD2	NA
CSAARSTGGDYGYTF	TGCAGTGCTGCCCGATCGACAGGGGGCGACTATGGCTACACCTTC	TRBV20-1	TRBJ1-2	TRBD1	NA
CASSLERGSNYEQYF	TGTGCCAGCAGCCTCGAGCGGGGTTCGAACTACGAGCAGTACTTC	TRBV7-8	TRBJ2-7	TRBD2	NA
CASSADRGREKLFF	TGTGCCAGCAGCGCAGACAGGGGCCGTGAAAAACTGTTTTTT	TRBV9	TRBJ1-4	TRBD1	NA
CASSQEGVPDTQYF	TGTGCCAGCAGCCAAGAGGGGGTGCCAGATACGCAGTATTTT	TRBV3-1	TRBJ2-3	NA	once
CASSFRGRGCQPQHF	TGCGCCAGCAGCTTCAGGGGGAGGGGTTGTCAGCCCCAGCATTTT	TRBV5-1	TRBJ1-5	TRBD1	NA
CASSVRASSYNEQFF	TGCGCCAGCAGTGTAAGGGCCAGCTCCTACAATGAGCAGTTCTTC	TRBV10-2	TRBJ2-1	NA	NA
CSARMGLAGVEFF	TGCAGTGCTAGAATGGGACTAGCGGGAGTGGAGTTCTTC	TRBV20-1	TRBJ2-1	TRBD2	NA
CASSLGAGWEETQYF	TGTGCCAGCAGCTTAGGGGCAGGGTGGGAAGAGACCCAGTACTTC	TRBV7-2	TRBJ2-5	NA	NA
CASSTSGGNTGELFF	TGTGCCAGCAGTACAAGCGGAGGCAACACCGGGGAGCTGTTTTTT	TRBV12-3/TRBV12-4	TRBJ2-2	NA	NA